A single sample is the source of the 9 T cell receptor beta chains below, sequenced in a study of T cells expressing NK-cell markers (dated by TCRdb to about 2020). The method was 5' RACE. This sample was sequenced with an Illumina HiSeq 2000. One entry per CDR3 protein sequence results from the TCRdb reprocessing of the reads, with DNA left out. This sample's table carries about 460,000 distinct CDR3 sequences. The ten biggest clones cover 1.4% of the sample. Sequenced material: blood T cells: a sorted CD56 or NKG2C T cell subset, CD4+ or CD8+ T cells, or bulk PBMC T cells (not recorded which). Source of these receptors: a woman aged 45-59 years in good health. Donor details come from another sample of the same person, matched by shared clones.

The chain employs TRBV20-1 and TRBJ2-5; TCRdb designates TRBD2, a call that cannot be tested without DNA. CDR1 and CDR2 from the germline V gene are DFQATT and SNEGSKA (reference sequence). This CDR3 region has 14 residues. The CDR3 protein is CSARDLQREATQYF.

The chain recombines TRBV24-1 with TRBJ2-1; TCRdb returns TRBD1, unconfirmable since there is no DNA. CDR3 length: 20 residues. CDR1 and CDR2 from the germline V gene are KGHDR and SFDVKD. CDR3 sequence reads: CATSDLRLGTGTRGRDEQFF.

The rearrangement links TRBV7-2 to TRBJ2-1; no DNA is available, so the TRBD1 call from TCRdb remains unchecked. Germline CDR1 SGHTA, CDR2 FQGNSA. This CDR3 spans 14 amino acids. The CDR3 spells CASSSAVVGDLGFF.

The chain carries TRBV2 and TRBJ2-2; lacking DNA, the TRBD1 call made by TCRdb goes unchecked. This CDR3 has 15 amino acids. Per germline, CDR1 SNHLY and CDR2 FYNNEI. The CDR3 loop reads CASSERTGFTGELFF. The entire variable domain, with the rest obtained from reference TRBV2 and TRBJ2-2, is as follows: EPEVTQTPSHQVTQMGQEVILRCVPISNHLYFYWYRQILGQKVEFLVSFYNNEISEKSEIFDDQFSVERPDGSNFTLKIRSTKLEDSAMYFCASSERTGFTGELFFGEGSRLTVL.

The J gene is TRBJ2-5, the V gene TRBV5-1; the D call of TRBD1 rests on TCRdb alone, since no DNA is present to check it. The germline V gene has CDR1 SGHRS and CDR2 YFSETQ. The CDR3 is 14 amino acids. The CDR3 loop reads CASSGGADGETQYF.

The chain couples TRBV5-5 to TRBJ2-3; there is no DNA to check the TCRdb D call of TRBD2. Germline V gives CDR1 SGHKS, CDR2 YYEKEE (reference sequence). The CDR3 totals 17 residues. The CDR3: CASSRFGLAGVADTQYF.

The rearrangement uses TRBV3-1 and TRBJ1-2. Germline CDR1 LGHDT, CDR2 YNNKEL (reference sequence). The CDR3 consists of 11 residues. CDR3: CASSLKEGYTF.

J is TRBJ2-7 and V is TRBV7-9; lacking DNA, the TRBD2 call made by TCRdb goes unchecked. The CDR3 sequence is 14 residues long. The V gene's germline CDR1 is SEHNR and CDR2 FQNEAQ (reference sequence). The CDR3 here is CASSPRAGGYEQYF.

V and J are TRBV25-1 and TRBJ2-2; no DNA is available, so the TRBD2 call from TCRdb remains unchecked. Germline V CDR1 and CDR2: MGHDK, SYGVNS. This CDR3 contains 15 residues. CDR3 sequence reads: CASSAGERYTGELFF.